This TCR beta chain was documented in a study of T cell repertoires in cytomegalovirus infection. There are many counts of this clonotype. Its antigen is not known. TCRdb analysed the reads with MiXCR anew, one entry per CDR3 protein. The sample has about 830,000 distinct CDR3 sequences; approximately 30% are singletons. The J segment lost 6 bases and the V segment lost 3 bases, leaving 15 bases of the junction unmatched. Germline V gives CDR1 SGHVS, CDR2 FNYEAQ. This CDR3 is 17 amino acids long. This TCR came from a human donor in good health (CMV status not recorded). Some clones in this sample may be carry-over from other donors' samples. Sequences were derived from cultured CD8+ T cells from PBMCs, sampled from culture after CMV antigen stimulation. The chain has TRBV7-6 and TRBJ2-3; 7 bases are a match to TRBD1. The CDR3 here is CASSFKRQGLGTDTQYF. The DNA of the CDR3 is TGTGCCAGCAGCTTCAAACGACAGGGATTGGGGACGGATACGCAGTATTTT.